Below, 29 T cell receptor beta chains from the same sample are listed, as sequenced in a study of tumor-infiltrating lymphocytes in primary liver carcinoma. The study extracted blood RNA from unsorted whole blood and also extracted germline DNA. Starting material of about 450 ng total RNA yielded TCR beta cDNA via a constant-region primer. Libraries of TCR beta came from three nested multiplex PCR rounds with slightly modified ARM-PCR. Researchers ran the first two PCR rounds for roughly 10 cycles each with TRBV1-TRBV30 forward primers and a C-beta reverse primer. TCRdb analysed the multiplex PCR reads with MiXCR anew, one entry per CDR3 protein. Of fewer than 400,000 distinct CDR3 sequences listed, almost 60% are singletons. Material for sequencing was peripheral blood. The source is a young woman with primary liver carcinoma and hepatitis B virus infection.

This clonotype was found a few times. The chain recombines TRBV28 with TRBJ2-2; 10 bases are a match to TRBD1. The CDR3 sequence is 14 residues long. The germline V gene has CDR1 MDHEN and CDR2 SYDVKM. Germline trimming cut 6 bases from V and 6 bases from J; bases unmatched to any gene: 4. DNA for the CDR3: TGTGCCAGCAGGCCGGGGACAGGGGCCGGGGAGCTGTTTTTT. Translation: CASRPGTGAGELFF. The whole variable domain, filled in from reference TRBV28 and TRBJ2-2, reads DVKVTQSSRYLVKRTGEKVFLECVQDMDHENMFWYRQDPGLGLRLIYFSYDVKMKEKGDIPEGYSVSREKKERFSLILESASTNQTSMYLCASRPGTGAGELFFGEGSRLTVL.

Remarks on this clonotype: This may stem from a read error, because a much larger clone lies one nucleotide away. The chain links TRBV12-3 or TRBV12-4 to TRBJ2-3, with TRBD1 matching over 7 bases. The CDR3 length is 13 residues. With V trimmed by 6 bases and J by 1 base, 1 base remained unmatched. In DNA, the CDR3 is TGTGCCAGCAGAGGACAGGGCACAGATACGCAGTATTTT. This encodes CASRGQGTDTQYF.

V and J are TRBV6-6 and TRBJ1-5; TRBD1 matches 7 bases. After removal of 0 bases from V and 11 bases from J, the junction contained 7 bases not matched to a gene. Germline lookup yields CDR1 MNHNY and CDR2 SVGAGI (reference sequence). The CDR3 covers 14 residues. CDR3 protein: CASSYSATGQSQHF. In DNA, the CDR3 is TGTGCCAGCAGTTACTCAGCGACGGGACAGTCCCAGCATTTT.

In its sample, this clonotype was seen a few times. The chain employs TRBV12-3 or TRBV12-4 and TRBJ2-6; D tentatively fits TRBD1 or TRBD2 (5 bases each). V gave up 4 bases and J gave up 2 bases, with 9 bases separating them. The CDR3 length is 15 residues. DNA of the CDR3: TGTGCCAGCAGTTGGATGGGGGCTGGGGCCAACGTCCTGACTTTC. It specifies CASSWMGAGANVLTF.

This clonotype was counted many times. The chain is built from TRBV11-2 and TRBJ2-7; D remains unclear. The germline CDR1 and CDR2 sequences are SGHAT and FQNNGV. This CDR3 has 16 residues. V lost 3 bases and J 1 base, leaving 16 bases between the germline ends. CDR3 region: CASSLPPSLLSYEQYF. CDR3 in DNA: TGTGCCAGCAGCTTGCCCCCTTCGCTCCTGTCCTACGAGCAGTACTTC.

Concerning this clonotype itself: A junction end diverges from the germline sequence, so it may reflect a read error. The chain carries TRBV12-3 or TRBV12-4 and TRBJ2-7; D is perhaps TRBD2 (7 bases). The length of the CDR3 is 13 residues. The CDR3 loop reads CAGSLYRDYEQYF. As DNA, the CDR3 is TGTGCCGGCAGTTTATACAGGGACTACGAACAGTACTTC.

The chain uses TRBV5-4 and TRBJ2-7; 12 nucleotides align to TRBD1. Germline loops: CDR1 SGHNT, CDR2 YYREEE (reference sequence). J lost 4 bases, V lost 4 bases, and 3 bases had no gene match. The CDR3 totals 14 residues. The CDR3, as DNA: TGTGCCAGCAGCGTGGGACAGGGGGCGTACGAGCAGTACTTC. It encodes CASSVGQGAYEQYF.

A remark on this clonotype: One end of the junction varies from germline; a read error may be responsible. The rearrangement joins TRBV5-8 to TRBJ1-2, with D hard to call. The CDR3 extends over 15 amino acids. Germline V lookup: CDR1 SGHTS, CDR2 YDEGEE. The CDR3 loop reads CASSLRPFYNYGCTF. CDR3 sequence (DNA): TGTGCCAGCAGTTTGCGTCCGTTCTATAACTATGGCTGCACCTTC.

This clonotype was observed a few times. Just one base apart from a much larger clone, this may be a read error. The chain employs TRBV11-2 and TRBJ2-3, with 7 bases lining up with TRBD2. The germline gives CDR1 SGHAT, CDR2 FQNNGV. The length of the CDR3 is 12 residues. The CDR3 protein is CVSTSERGTQYF. The CDR3 DNA reads TGTGTCAGCACCTCAGAGCGGGGTACGCAGTATTTT.

The chain couples TRBV14 to TRBJ2-7; D might be TRBD1 or TRBD2, each matching 5 bases. Germline V lookup: CDR1 SGHDN, CDR2 FVKESK. V lost 4 bases to trimming and J lost 3 bases, with 19 bases between them. CDR3 length equals 16 residues. CDR3 coding DNA: TGTGCCAGCAGCCTGAGACAGACTATCGGAGGCTACGAGCAGTACTTC. This codes for CASSLRQTIGGYEQYF.

This clonotype has just a few counts. The rearrangement joins TRBV6-6 to TRBJ2-7; no firm D call. V was clipped by 0 bases and J by 2 bases, with 11 bases between them. The CDR3 loop spans 15 amino acids. Germline assignment: CDR1 MNHNY and CDR2 SVGAGI (reference sequence). The CDR3 DNA reads TGTGCCAGCAGTTACTCCCCGACCCAAACCTACGAGCAGTACTTC. Amino acids: CASSYSPTQTYEQYF.

The table lists this clonotype with many counts. This chain joins TRBV4-3 and TRBJ1-2, with TRBD1 as a possible D gene (5 bases). CDR1 and CDR2 from the germline V gene are LGHNA and YSLEER. CDR3 length: 13 amino acids. Trimming left V 5 bases short and J 7 bases short, with 14 bases between. CDR3 sequence reads: CASSSAGTGGYTF. CDR3 coding DNA: TGCGCCAGCAGCTCTGCTGGGACTGGTGGCTACACCTTC.

This chain links TRBV29-1 with TRBJ1-4; tentatively, D is TRBD1 (6 bases). The CDR3 totals 13 residues. V was cut by 7 bases and J by 4 bases, with 13 bases left in between. Per the germline V gene, CDR1 is SQVTM and CDR2 is ANQGSEA. The CDR3 DNA sequence: TGCAGCGCTCGAGGACAGAGTAATGAAAAACTGTTTTTT. Translation gives CSARGQSNEKLFF.

The rearrangement uses TRBV12-3 or TRBV12-4 and TRBJ2-5; TRBD1 agrees at 7 bases. Losses at the gene ends were 2 bases for V and 1 base for J; bases not matched to a gene: 13. The CDR3 extends over 18 amino acids. The CDR3 region is CASSLFAPTRGFQETQYF. For the CDR3, the DNA is TGTGCCAGCAGTTTATTCGCGCCCACCAGGGGGTTCCAAGAGACCCAGTACTTC.

The gene calls are TRBV12-3 or TRBV12-4 and TRBJ2-1; no clear D gene. The CDR3 is made up of 13 amino acids. DNA for the CDR3: TGTGTCAGTAGTTTGGGGTGGTACAATGAGCAGTTCTTC. Protein product: CVSSLGWYNEQFF.

A remark on this clonotype: This sequence may be a read error, since a much larger clone differs from it by one base. V and J are TRBV29-1 and TRBJ2-2; D may be TRBD1 or TRBD2 (6 bases each). This CDR3 has 12 residues. Germline CDR1 SQVTM, CDR2 ANQGSEA. CDR3: CNVTRGAGELFF. The CDR3 region has the DNA TGCAACGTCACTAGGGGGGCCGGGGAGCTGTTTTTT.

As concerns this clonotype: A read error may account for a junction end that differs from germline. The chain couples TRBV11-2 to TRBJ2-5; 9 bases agree with TRBD1. CDR1 is SGHAT, CDR2 FQNNGV, per germline. The CDR3 is made up of 14 amino acids. This CDR3 reads CANSQGTGRETQYF. The CDR3 nucleotides are TGTGCCAACAGCCAAGGGACAGGGCGAGAGACCCAGTACTTT.

This clonotype showed up just a few times. V is TRBV5-4 and J is TRBJ2-7; maybe TRBD1 (6 bases). Trimming removed 4 bases at V and 1 base at J, with 15 bases between. The CDR3 length is 15 residues. Per the germline V gene, CDR1 is SGHNT and CDR2 is YYREEE (reference sequence). This CDR3 is CASSGPGQGSYEQYF. CDR3 DNA sequence: TGTGCCAGCAGCGGCCCGGGGCAGGGGTCCTACGAGCAGTACTTC.

Regarding this clonotype: A much larger clone is a single base away; this may be a read error. This chain uses TRBV12-3 or TRBV12-4 with TRBJ2-3; a weak D match, TRBD2 (5 bases). CDR3 length: 12 amino acids. The CDR3 DNA sequence: TGTGTCAGCACCAAGGGAGAAGATACGCAGTATTTT. Amino acid sequence: CVSTKGEDTQYF.

To note about this clonotype: A clone one base away is much larger, so this may be a read error. The gene calls are TRBV6-6 and TRBJ1-5; a possible D gene is TRBD1 (5 bases). The CDR3 runs to 14 residues. V lost 7 bases to trimming and J lost 6 bases, with 16 bases between them. The germline V gene has CDR1 MNHNY and CDR2 SVGAGI (reference sequence). The CDR3 here is CASNDGTPFQPQHF. CDR3 DNA sequence: TGTGCCAGCAACGACGGGACTCCGTTTCAGCCCCAGCATTTT.

This clonotype came up a few times. J is TRBJ2-7 and V is TRBV6-1, with D perhaps TRBD1 or TRBD2 (5 bases each). The ends were cut back, 6 bases at V and 3 bases at J, with 12 bases in the middle. Germline values: CDR1 MNHNS, CDR2 SASEGT. The CDR3 is made up of 13 amino acids. The CDR3 DNA is TGTGCCAGCAGATGGGGGAGAAGCTACGAGCAGTACTTC. The encoded protein is CASRWGRSYEQYF.

The chain couples TRBV24-1 to TRBJ2-7; 8 bases map to TRBD1. V shed 7 bases and J 5 bases; nucleotides not matched to a gene: 3. The CDR3 runs to 12 residues. The germline V gene encodes CDR1 KGHDR and CDR2 SFDVKD. CDR3 residues: CATSLTGDEQYF. CDR3 sequence (DNA): TGTGCCACCAGCCTGACAGGGGACGAGCAGTACTTC.

This clonotype was seen only once. V and J are TRBV20-1 and TRBJ2-5; D may be TRBD1 (6 bases). V was trimmed by 5 bases and J by 5 bases, leaving 12 bases between them. The CDR3 extends over 12 amino acids. CDR1 is DFQATT and CDR2 is SNEGSKA in the germline V gene (reference sequence). CDR3 residues: CSARGQPETQYF. The CDR3 region has the DNA TGCAGTGCTCGAGGACAGCCTGAGACCCAGTACTTC.

Comments on this clonotype: A clone one base away is much larger, so this may be a read error. The chain recombines TRBV12-3 or TRBV12-4 with TRBJ2-5; D possibly corresponds to TRBD2 (5 bases). This CDR3 is built from 14 residues. CDR3 sequence reads: CASLWTEVQEIQYF. The CDR3 DNA follows: TGTGCCAGCCTTTGGACGGAGGTTCAAGAGATCCAGTACTTC.

The genes are TRBV4-1 and TRBJ2-7; D uncertain. V lost 0 bases and J 9 bases, leaving 30 bases between the germline ends. This CDR3 is 19 amino acids long. CDR1 is MGHRA, CDR2 YSYEKL, per germline. CDR3: CASSQDRGRTTPEAYRQYF. The DNA for the CDR3 is TGCGCCAGCAGCCAAGATCGCGGCAGAACCACTCCTGAAGCCTACCGGCAGTACTTC.

This chain connects TRBV7-9 to TRBJ2-7; D gene uncertain. Trimming pared 8 bases from V and 6 bases from J, leaving 17 bases between. CDR3 length: 13 residues. Looked up from germline, CDR1 is SEHNR and CDR2 is FQNEAQ (reference sequence). The chain's CDR3 is CASEPTRQTEQYF. The CDR3 DNA reads TGTGCCAGCGAGCCTACGAGGCAAACCGAGCAGTACTTC.

About this clonotype itself: Germline and junction disagree at one end, which may indicate a read error. J is TRBJ1-6 and V is TRBV6-5; no firm D call. Looked up from germline, CDR1 is MNHEY and CDR2 is SVGAGI. The CDR3 has 12 residues. The CDR3 DNA follows: TGTGCCAGCAGTGGCAGGAATTCACCCCTCCAATTT. Translation: CASSGRNSPLQF.

Concerning this clonotype itself: This could be a read error, since a much larger clone is one nucleotide away. The chain couples TRBV5-4 to TRBJ2-1; TRBD2 agrees at 11 bases. CDR1 SGHNT and CDR2 YYREEE come from the germline V gene (reference sequence). This CDR3 comprises 15 residues. CDR3 region: CAGSSGTSGNNEQFF. CDR3 in DNA: TGTGCCGGCAGCTCCGGGACTAGCGGTAACAATGAGCAGTTCTTC.

The CDR3 DNA reads as TGTGCCAGCAGTTACTCGTTAGCGGCAGATACGCAGTATTTT. It encodes CASSYSLAADTQYF. This rearrangement joins TRBV6-5 to TRBJ2-3, with D maybe TRBD2 (6 bases). V was shortened by 0 bases and J by 4 bases, with 8 bases between the two germline ends. This CDR3 region has 14 residues. Per germline, CDR1 MNHEY and CDR2 SVGAGI.